Each of the 15 T cell receptor beta chains below was sequenced from the same sample in a study of T cells in Graves' hyperthyroidism and ophthalmopathy. Amplified TCR beta CDR3 regions came from RNA transcripts. An initial round of RT-PCR targeting the TCR CDR3 relied on the HTBI primer set. TCRdb processed the multiplex PCR reads anew with MiXCR; each CDR3 protein has one entry. In the table there are more than 150,000 distinct CDR3 sequences, approximately 15% of which are singletons. The sequenced sample was blood. These receptors came from a woman aged 45 to 65 with Graves' hyperthyroidism.

This clonotype appeared many times. The chain carries TRBV9 and TRBJ2-5, with 11 bases matching TRBD2. The junction had 2 bases not matched to a gene; V was cut back by 3 bases and J by 1 base. The germline V gene encodes CDR1 SGDLS and CDR2 YYNGEE. The CDR3 length is 15 residues. CDR3 nucleotides: TGTGCCAGCAGCGCCCTAGCGGGGGGCCAAGAGACCCAGTACTTC. This codes for CASSALAGGQETQYF.

The V gene is TRBV19, the J gene TRBJ1-4, with D hard to call. The CDR3 consists of 14 residues. V gave up 6 bases and J gave up 9 bases, with 17 bases separating them. Germline CDR1 is LNHDA and CDR2 is SQIVND (reference sequence). This CDR3 reads CASRDVVKTKKLFF. Written as DNA, the CDR3 is TGTGCCAGTAGAGACGTTGTGAAGACAAAAAAACTGTTTTTT.

This clonotype was recorded at least ten times. The chain joins TRBV6-1 to TRBJ2-3, with 8 bases lining up with TRBD2. The V and J ends lost 6 bases and 4 bases, in that order; junction bases with no gene match: 9. Per germline, CDR1 MNHNS and CDR2 SASEGT. This CDR3 has 15 residues. Written as DNA, the CDR3 is TGTGCCAGCAGCGGGGGGGCCCCTCCGGCAGATACGCAGTATTTT. It translates to CASSGGAPPADTQYF.

This clonotype appeared many times. The chain is built from TRBV27 and TRBJ1-5; D ambiguous. V shed 3 bases and J shed 7 bases, with 13 bases lying between them. This CDR3 comprises 14 residues. Germline loops: CDR1 MNHEY, CDR2 SMNVEV (reference sequence). CDR3 coding DNA: TGTGCCAGCAGTTTTAATAAGGCCCGACAGCCCCAGCATTTT. It encodes CASSFNKARQPQHF.

This clonotype appeared a few times. The V gene is TRBV9, the J gene TRBJ2-2, with 13 positions matching TRBD2. V was clipped by 3 bases and J by 2 bases; unmatched bases: 4. Germline V gene sequence: CDR1 SGDLS, CDR2 YYNGEE. There are 17 residues in the CDR3. The chain's CDR3 is CASSAGLAGPNTGELFF. DNA for the CDR3: TGTGCCAGCAGCGCGGGACTAGCGGGACCAAACACCGGGGAGCTGTTTTTT.

J is TRBJ2-3 and V is TRBV27; 7 bases line up with TRBD1. CDR3 length: 15 residues. Germline values: CDR1 MNHEY, CDR2 SMNVEV (reference sequence). The J segment lost 2 bases and the V segment lost 5 bases, leaving 7 bases of the junction unmatched. CDR3 sequence (DNA): TGTGCCAGCAGTGTGCGGACAGGTTACACAGATACGCAGTATTTT. Its translation: CASSVRTGYTDTQYF.

V usage is TRBV6-4 and J usage is TRBJ2-7; the match to TRBD2 covers 12 bases. The CDR3 is 14 residues long. CDR1 MRHNA and CDR2 SNTAGT come from the germline V gene. V was clipped by 7 bases and J by 4 bases; unmatched bases: 5. The CDR3 loop is CASTATSGRYEQYF. DNA for the CDR3: TGTGCCAGCACCGCCACTAGCGGGAGGTACGAGCAGTACTTC.

This clonotype was detected many times. This chain joins TRBV5-6 and TRBJ1-2; the match to TRBD1 covers 8 bases. CDR1 SGHDT and CDR2 YYEEEE come from the germline V gene. J lost 4 bases, V lost 0 bases, and 5 bases had no gene match. CDR3 length equals 15 residues. CDR3 loop: CASSLADRVGYGYTF. CDR3 nucleotides: TGTGCCAGCAGCTTGGCGGACAGGGTTGGCTATGGCTACACCTTC. Full variable domain (outside the CDR3, taken from reference TRBV5-6 and TRBJ1-2): DAGVTQSPTHLIKTRGQQVTLRCSPKSGHDTVSWYQQALGQGPQFIFQYYEEEERQRGNFPDRFSGHQFPNYSSELNVNALLLGDSALYLCASSLADRVGYGYTFGSGTRLTVV.

Many counts were recorded for this clonotype. CDR3 in DNA: TGTGCCAGCAGTGTTGGAGGTGGAGCAAAGAGAGATAGCAATCAGCCCCAGCATTTT. It specifies CASSVGGGAKRDSNQPQHF. The rearrangement joins TRBV6-1 to TRBJ1-5; D ambiguous. V lost 4 bases, J lost 0 bases, and 22 bases lay in between. CDR1 is MNHNS, CDR2 SASEGT, per germline. This CDR3 is built from 19 residues.

The chain joins TRBV4-1 to TRBJ1-3; D gene uncertain. This CDR3 comprises 14 residues. V was cut by 1 base and J by 1 base, with 5 bases left in between. The germline V gene encodes CDR1 MGHRA and CDR2 YSYEKL. CDR3 amino acids: CASSQAVSGNTIYF. Here the CDR3 DNA reads TGCGCCAGCAGCCAAGCTGTTTCTGGAAACACCATATATTTT.

There are many counts of this clonotype. The chain is built from TRBV12-3 or TRBV12-4 and TRBJ1-2; 7 nucleotides line up with TRBD1. CDR3 length: 15 amino acids. The V segment lost 6 bases and the J segment 6 bases; nucleotides outside the gene matches: 13. The CDR3 DNA follows: TGTGCCAGCAGGTCCCTGCAGGGGGGTTATGATGGCTACACCTTC. Encoded protein: CASRSLQGGYDGYTF.

This clonotype showed up just a few times. V and J are TRBV10-3 and TRBJ2-3; tentatively, D is TRBD1 (5 bases). CDR1 and CDR2 from the germline V gene are ENHRY and SYGVKD. The V end was cut by 5 bases, the J end by 0 bases, with 15 bases between. The CDR3 is made up of 16 amino acids. The CDR3: CAISPGNRISTDTQYF. The CDR3 nucleotides are TGTGCCATCAGTCCAGGGAACAGGATTAGCACAGATACGCAGTATTTT.

As to this clonotype: This may come from a read error, since a much larger clone is one base off. The V call is TRBV27, the J call TRBJ2-1; D is ambiguous. CDR1 is MNHEY and CDR2 is SMNVEV in the germline V gene (reference sequence). The CDR3 is 15 residues long. Trimming removed 4 bases at V and 0 bases at J, with 10 bases between. Here the CDR3 DNA reads TGTGCCAGCAGTTACAGCAGGTACTCCTACAATGAGCAGTTCTTC. This encodes CASSYSRYSYNEQFF.

Ten or more counts support this clonotype. The genes are TRBV28 and TRBJ1-5; D is undetermined. The CDR3 extends over 16 amino acids. Per the germline V gene, CDR1 is MDHEN and CDR2 is SYDVKM. With 3 bases removed from V and 2 bases from J, the gap between germline ends came to 14 bases. CDR3 region: CASSLVLASGNQPQHF. The CDR3 DNA sequence: TGTGCCAGCAGTTTGGTCTTGGCTTCGGGCAATCAGCCCCAGCATTTT.

This clonotype has at least ten counts. V is TRBV3-1 and J is TRBJ1-2; possible D gene TRBD1, 5 bases. The V and J ends lost 0 bases and 8 bases respectively, with 13 bases between them. CDR3 length equals 14 residues. Germline CDR1 is LGHDT and CDR2 is YNNKEL (reference sequence). The CDR3 nucleotides are TGTGCCAGCAGCCAAGAGGTGGTAGGGGCCGGCTACACCTTC. The encoded protein is CASSQEVVGAGYTF. The variable domain in full, with the rest retrieved from reference TRBV3-1 and TRBJ1-2, is DTAVSQTPKYLVTQMGNDKSIKCEQNLGHDTMYWYKQDSKKFLKIMFSYNNKELIINETVPNRFSPKSPDKAHLNLHINSLELGDSAVYFCASSQEVVGAGYTFGSGTRLTVV.